The present T cell receptor (beta chain) was sequenced within a study of regulatory T cells in long-lasting Graves disease. The CDR3 consists of 14 residues. V lost 2 bases and J lost 7, with 12 bases in between. Germline V gives CDR1 MNHEY, CDR2 SMNVEV (reference sequence). Ten or more counts support this clonotype. This sample's time point: newly diagnosed GD, antithyroid drugs for less than 3 months. The TCR library was made from RNA that had been extracted from PBMCs in TRIzol. CDR3 regions were amplified by Arm-PCR using iRepertoire HTBI primers to build TCR beta libraries. TCRdb called the multiplex PCR reads again in MiXCR, with one record for every CDR3 protein. The sample consists of hundreds of thousands of distinct CDR3 sequences, over 15% of them appearing once. This same sample was also part of a study on T cells in Graves' hyperthyroidism and ophthalmopathy.

Sample: peripheral blood mononuclear cells (PBMCs), taken at new diagnosis, from a patient treated with antithyroid drugs. The origin of this receptor is a woman younger than 45 with Graves disease. The V and J genes are TRBV27 and TRBJ1-5, with D possibly matching TRBD1 (6 bases). CDR3 DNA sequence: TGTGCCAGCAGTTTAGGGGGGGCAGGGCAGCCCCAGCATTTT. The encoded protein is CASSLGGAGQPQHF.